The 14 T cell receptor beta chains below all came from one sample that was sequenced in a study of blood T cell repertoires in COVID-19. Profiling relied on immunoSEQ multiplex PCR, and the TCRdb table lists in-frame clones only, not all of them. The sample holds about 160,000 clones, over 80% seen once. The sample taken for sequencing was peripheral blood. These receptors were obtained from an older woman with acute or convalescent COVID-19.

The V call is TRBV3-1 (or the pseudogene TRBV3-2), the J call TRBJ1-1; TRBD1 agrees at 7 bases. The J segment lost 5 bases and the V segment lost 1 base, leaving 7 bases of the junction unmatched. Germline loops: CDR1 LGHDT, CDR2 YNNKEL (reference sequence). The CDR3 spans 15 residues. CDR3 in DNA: TGTGCCAGCAGCCAAGTCTGGCAGGGGGAAACTGAAGCTTTCTTT. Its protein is CASSQVWQGETEAFF.

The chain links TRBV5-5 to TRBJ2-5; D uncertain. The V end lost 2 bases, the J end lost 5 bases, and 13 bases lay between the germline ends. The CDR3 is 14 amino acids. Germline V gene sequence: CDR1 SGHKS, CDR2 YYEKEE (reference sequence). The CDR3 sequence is CASSLFSFGETQYF. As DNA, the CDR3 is TGTGCCAGCAGCTTATTTTCTTTCGGGGAGACCCAGTACTTC.

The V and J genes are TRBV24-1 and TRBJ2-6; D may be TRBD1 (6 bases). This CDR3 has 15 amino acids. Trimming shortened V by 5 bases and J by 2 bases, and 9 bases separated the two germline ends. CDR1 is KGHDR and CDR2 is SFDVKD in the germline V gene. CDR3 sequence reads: CATSAGDPGANVLTF. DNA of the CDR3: TGTGCCACCAGTGCAGGGGACCCTGGGGCCAACGTCCTGACTTTC.

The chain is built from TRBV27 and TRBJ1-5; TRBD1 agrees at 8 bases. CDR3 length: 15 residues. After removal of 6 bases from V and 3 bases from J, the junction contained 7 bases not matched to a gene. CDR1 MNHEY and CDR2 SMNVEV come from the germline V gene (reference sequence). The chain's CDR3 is CASRELDRDNQPQHF. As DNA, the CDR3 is TGTGCCAGCAGGGAGTTGGACAGGGACAATCAGCCCCAGCATTTT.

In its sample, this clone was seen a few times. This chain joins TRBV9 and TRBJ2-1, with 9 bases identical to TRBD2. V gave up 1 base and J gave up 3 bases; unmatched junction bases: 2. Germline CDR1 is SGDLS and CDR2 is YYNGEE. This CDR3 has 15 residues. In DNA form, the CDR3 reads TGTGCCAGCAGCGTACTAGCGGGAAGCTACAATGAGCAGTTCTTC. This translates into CASSVLAGSYNEQFF.

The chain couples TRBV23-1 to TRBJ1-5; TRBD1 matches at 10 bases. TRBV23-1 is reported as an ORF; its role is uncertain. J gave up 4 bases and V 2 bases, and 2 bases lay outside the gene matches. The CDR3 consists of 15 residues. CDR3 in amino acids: CASSQPGQGNQPQHF. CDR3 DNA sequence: TGCGCCAGCAGTCAACCGGGACAGGGGAATCAGCCCCAGCATTTT.

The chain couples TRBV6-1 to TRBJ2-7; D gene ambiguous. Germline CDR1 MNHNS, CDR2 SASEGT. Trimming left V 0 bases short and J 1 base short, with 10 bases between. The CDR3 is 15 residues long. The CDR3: CASSEARQASYEQYF. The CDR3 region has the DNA TGTGCCAGCAGTGAAGCTCGGCAGGCTTCCTACGAGCAGTACTTC.

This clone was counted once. CDR3 loop: CASSWGQGKGVVGYTF. The CDR3 region has the DNA TGTGCCAGCAGCTGGGGACAGGGAAAGGGAGTCGTAGGCTACACCTTC. The V call is TRBV5-8, the J call TRBJ1-2, with TRBD1 matching 9 bases. This CDR3 region has 16 residues. Germline V CDR1 and CDR2: SGHTS, YDEGEE. V lost 3 bases to trimming and J lost 8 bases; unmatched junction nucleotides: 14.

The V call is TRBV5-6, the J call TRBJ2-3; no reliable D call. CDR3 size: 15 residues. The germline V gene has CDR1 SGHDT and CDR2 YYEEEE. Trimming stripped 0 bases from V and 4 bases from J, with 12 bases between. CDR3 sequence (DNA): TGTGCCAGCAGCTTGGCCCCGATAAGCTCAGATACGCAGTATTTT. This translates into CASSLAPISSDTQYF.

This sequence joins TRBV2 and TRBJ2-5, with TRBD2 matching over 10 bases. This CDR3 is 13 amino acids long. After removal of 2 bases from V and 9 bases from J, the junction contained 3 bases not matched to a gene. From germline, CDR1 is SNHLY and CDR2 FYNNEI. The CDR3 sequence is CASSEPGLAPQYF. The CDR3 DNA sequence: TGTGCCAGCAGTGAACCGGGACTAGCGCCCCAGTACTTC.

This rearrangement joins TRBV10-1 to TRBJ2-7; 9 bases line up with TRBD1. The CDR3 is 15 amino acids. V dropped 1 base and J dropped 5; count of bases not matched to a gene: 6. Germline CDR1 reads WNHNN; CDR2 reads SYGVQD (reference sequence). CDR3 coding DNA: TGCGCCAGCAGTGAGTTGGGACAGGGAATGGACGAGCAGTACTTC. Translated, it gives CASSELGQGMDEQYF.

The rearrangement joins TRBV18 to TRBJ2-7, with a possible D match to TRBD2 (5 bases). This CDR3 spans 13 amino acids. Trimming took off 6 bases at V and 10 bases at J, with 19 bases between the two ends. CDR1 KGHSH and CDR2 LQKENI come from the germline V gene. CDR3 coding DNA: TGTGCCAGCTCCGCAGATTTAGAGCGGTTACAGTACTTC. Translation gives CASSADLERLQYF.

The CDR3, as DNA: TGTGCCAGCAGCGTAGGGAACAGCTTCTCTGGAAACACCATATATTTT. Amino acids: CASSVGNSFSGNTIYF. This chain joins TRBV9 and TRBJ1-3; D gene unclear. Germline V lookup: CDR1 SGDLS, CDR2 YYNGEE. V was pared by 0 bases and J by 0 bases, with 10 bases between. The CDR3 consists of 16 residues.

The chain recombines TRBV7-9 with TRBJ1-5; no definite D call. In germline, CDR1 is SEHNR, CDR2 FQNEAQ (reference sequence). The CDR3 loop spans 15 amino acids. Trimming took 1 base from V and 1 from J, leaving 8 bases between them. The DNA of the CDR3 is TGTGCCAGCAGCTTAGAGGGAGCGAGCAATCAGCCCCAGCATTTT. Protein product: CASSLEGASNQPQHF. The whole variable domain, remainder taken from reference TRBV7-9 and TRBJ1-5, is DTGVSQNPRHKITKRGQNVTFRCDPISEHNRLYWYRQTLGQGPEFLTYFQNEAQLEKSRLLSDRFSAERPKGSFSTLEIQRTEQGDSAMYLCASSLEGASNQPQHFGDGTRLSIL.